One sample yielded the 30 T cell receptor beta chains listed below, sequenced in a study of T cell responses to AZD1222 COVID-19 vaccine. Clones were sequenced by immunoSEQ multiplex PCR, and TCRdb holds only the in-frame ones, with some missing. The sample has around 99,000 clones; 70% to 90% are singletons. Specimen: peripheral blood, collected on day 0 of AZD1222 vaccination. All receptors derive from an adult in good health.

This rearrangement joins TRBV7-9 to TRBJ1-5, with TRBD1 matching over 10 bases. V was clipped by 5 bases and J by 2 bases; unmatched bases: 3. The CDR3 is 15 amino acids. Germline assignment: CDR1 SEHNR and CDR2 FQNEAQ (reference sequence). CDR3 nucleotide sequence: TGTGCCAGCAGCACCGGGACAGGGGGCAATCAGCCCCAGCATTTT. Its translation: CASSTGTGGNQPQHF.

V gene TRBV7-9 combines with J gene TRBJ2-7; D possibly corresponds to TRBD2 (6 bases). There are 14 residues in the CDR3. Germline V gives CDR1 SEHNR, CDR2 FQNEAQ (reference sequence). The V end was cut by 5 bases, the J end by 1 base, with 12 bases between. CDR3 nucleotides: TGTGCCAGCAGCCTCGGGGGATTATCCTACGAGCAGTACTTC. Its translation is CASSLGGLSYEQYF. Full variable domain (missing parts from reference TRBV7-9 and TRBJ2-7): DTGVSQNPRHKITKRGQNVTFRCDPISEHNRLYWYRQTLGQGPEFLTYFQNEAQLEKSRLLSDRFSAERPKGSFSTLEIQRTEQGDSAMYLCASSLGGLSYEQYFGPGTRLTVT.

V gene TRBV7-2 combines with J gene TRBJ2-3, with TRBD2 as a possible D gene (5 bases). The ends were cut back, 3 bases at V and 0 bases at J, with 16 bases in the middle. Per the germline V gene, CDR1 is SGHTA and CDR2 is FQGNSA. The CDR3 is made up of 17 amino acids. The CDR3 coding sequence is TGTGCCAGCAGCTTGTTCGCCAGCGGAACTAGCACAGATACGCAGTATTTT. The encoded protein is CASSLFASGTSTDTQYF.

The chain couples TRBV3-1 (or the pseudogene TRBV3-2) to TRBJ2-5, with D unresolved. The germline CDR1 and CDR2 sequences are LGHDT and YNNKEL (reference sequence). The CDR3 spans 15 residues. With 0 bases removed from V and 5 bases from J, the gap between germline ends came to 13 bases. CDR3 loop: CASSQDGVESETQYF. The CDR3, as DNA: TGTGCCAGCAGCCAAGATGGTGTAGAGTCGGAGACCCAGTACTTC.

This sequence joins TRBV2 and TRBJ1-2, with no clear D. The CDR3 contains 14 residues. V was pared by 7 bases and J by 3 bases, with 15 bases between. In germline, CDR1 is SNHLY, CDR2 FYNNEI. This chain's CDR3 is CASTRPGRDYGYTF. CDR3 nucleotides: TGTGCCAGCACCCGTCCGGGGAGGGACTATGGCTACACCTTC.

This clone was observed once. The CDR3 loop reads CASAGRSYEQYF. CDR3 sequence (DNA): TGTGCCTCCGCGGGCAGAAGCTACGAGCAGTACTTC. This chain links TRBV7-9 with TRBJ2-7; possible D gene TRBD2, 5 bases. V was cut by 11 bases and J by 3 bases, with 14 bases left in between. This CDR3 has 12 residues. CDR1 is SEHNR, CDR2 FQNEAQ, per germline (reference sequence).

V and J are TRBV5-1 and TRBJ1-2; a weak D match, TRBD1 (6 bases). This CDR3 has 16 residues. The germline V gene has CDR1 SGHRS and CDR2 YFSETQ. V was cut by 4 bases and J by 4 bases, with 20 bases left in between. Written as DNA, the CDR3 is TGCGCCAGCAGCCCCCCTACAGGGCCCAGACTCTATGGCTACACCTTC. Its translation: CASSPPTGPRLYGYTF. Combining the CDR3 with reference TRBV5-1 and TRBJ1-2 gives the whole variable domain KAGVTQTPRYLIKTRGQQVTLSCSPISGHRSVSWYQQTPGQGLQFLFEYFSETQRNKGNFPGRFSGRQFSNSRSEMNVSTLELGDSALYLCASSPPTGPRLYGYTFGSGTRLTVV.

V is TRBV28 and J is TRBJ2-7, with D perhaps matching TRBD1 (6 bases). V was shortened by 4 bases and J by 2 bases, with 9 bases between the two germline ends. Per the germline V gene, CDR1 is MDHEN and CDR2 is SYDVKM. CDR3 length: 13 residues. The CDR3, as DNA: TGTGCCAGCAGTTACAGGGCTACCTACGAGCAGTACTTC. It codes for CASSYRATYEQYF.

This rearrangement joins TRBV7-2 to TRBJ2-1; either TRBD1 or TRBD2 may supply D (7 bases each). The germline V gene encodes CDR1 SGHTA and CDR2 FQGNSA. Trimming left V 4 bases short and J 9 bases short, with 19 bases between. The CDR3 sequence is 15 residues long. CDR3 in amino acids: CASSSQGRGLGEQFF. The CDR3 coding sequence is TGTGCCAGCAGCTCACAGGGGAGGGGGTTGGGTGAGCAGTTCTTC.

The chain uses TRBV15 and TRBJ1-2; possibly TRBD1 for D (6 bases). The germline V and J ends were trimmed by 5 bases and 1 base, with 20 bases remaining between them. The CDR3 has 17 amino acids. From germline, CDR1 is LNHNV and CDR2 YYDKDF (reference sequence). CDR3 in amino acids: CATSSQRGGGRNYGYTF. The CDR3 bases are TGTGCCACCAGCTCCCAGAGAGGGGGGGGCCGTAACTATGGCTACACCTTC.

The chain has TRBV7-2 and TRBJ2-3; TRBD2 agrees at 13 bases. The length of the CDR3 is 16 residues. The germline CDR1 and CDR2 sequences are SGHTA and FQGNSA. Germline trimming cut 5 bases from V and 2 bases from J; bases unmatched to any gene: 4. CDR3 sequence (DNA): TGTGCCAGCAGCACAACTAGCGGGAGGGCCACAGATACGCAGTATTTT. Translated: CASSTTSGRATDTQYF.

J is TRBJ2-7 and V is TRBV7-2; 8 bases agree with TRBD1. The CDR3 extends over 15 amino acids. Germline assignment: CDR1 SGHTA and CDR2 FQGNSA. Losses at the gene ends were 4 bases for V and 6 bases for J; bases not matched to a gene: 11. Written as DNA, the CDR3 is TGTGCCAGCAGCTGGCCGCGGACAGGGCAACCCGAGCAGTACTTC. This sequence encodes CASSWPRTGQPEQYF.

The gene calls are TRBV25-1 and TRBJ2-7, with 8 bases identical to TRBD1. CDR1 MGHDK and CDR2 SYGVNS come from the germline V gene. J lost 6 bases, V lost 10 bases, and 8 bases had no gene match. The CDR3 contains 12 residues. CDR3 loop: CATDRGHGEQYF. CDR3 sequence (DNA): TGTGCCACCGACAGGGGACACGGCGAGCAGTACTTC.

This clone was seen a few times. The chain uses TRBV19 and TRBJ1-3; D is undetermined. The CDR3 is 14 amino acids. Germline V lookup: CDR1 LNHDA, CDR2 SQIVND (reference sequence). V shed 1 base and J shed 5 bases, with 9 bases lying between them. This CDR3 is CASSIVGSRNTIYF. In DNA form, the CDR3 reads TGTGCCAGTAGTATAGTAGGCAGCAGAAACACCATATATTTT.

The gene calls are TRBV14 and TRBJ1-4; D remains unclear. The CDR3 is 12 amino acids. CDR1 is SGHDN and CDR2 is FVKESK in the germline V gene. Trimming pared 2 bases from V and 10 bases from J, leaving 8 bases between. In DNA, the CDR3 is TGTGCCAGCAGCCAAAGGCCCGGAAAACTGTTTTTT. Translation: CASSQRPGKLFF.

The chain joins TRBV5-4 to TRBJ2-7; possibly TRBD1 or TRBD2 for D (7 bases each). The V gene's germline CDR1 is SGHNT and CDR2 YYREEE (reference sequence). Between the trimmed V and J ends, which lost 4 bases and 2 bases, there was a span of 13 bases. The CDR3 spans 14 residues. CDR3 loop: CASSRQGLTYEQYF. Written as DNA, the CDR3 is TGTGCCAGCAGCCGACAGGGACTAACCTACGAGCAGTACTTC.

The rearrangement joins TRBV9 to TRBJ2-2; 8 bases fit TRBD1. After removal of 1 base from V and 6 bases from J, the junction contained 5 bases not matched to a gene. The CDR3 spans 15 residues. Germline CDR1 is SGDLS and CDR2 is YYNGEE. CDR3 in amino acids: CASSVQGAAAGELFF. The CDR3 bases are TGTGCCAGCAGCGTACAGGGGGCGGCGGCCGGGGAGCTGTTTTTT.

The DNA for the CDR3 is TGTGCCAGCAGTTATGACCTATCTTCGTTCAATGAGCAGTTCTTC. It translates to CASSYDLSSFNEQFF. V is TRBV6-5 and J is TRBJ2-1; D ambiguous. CDR3 size: 15 residues. V was clipped by 3 bases and J by 6 bases, with 15 bases between them. The germline V gene encodes CDR1 MNHEY and CDR2 SVGAGI.

As DNA, the CDR3 is TGTGCCAGCAGCTCAACCCGGGTCGCGGGTGAGCAGTACTTC. Protein product: CASSSTRVAGEQYF. The V gene is TRBV14, the J gene TRBJ2-7, with D maybe TRBD2 (5 bases). V was clipped by 5 bases and J by 7 bases, with 18 bases between them. The CDR3 extends over 14 amino acids. Germline V gives CDR1 SGHDN, CDR2 FVKESK.

The chain recombines TRBV18 with TRBJ1-3; a possible D gene is TRBD1 (6 bases). CDR3 length: 15 amino acids. Germline CDR1 is KGHSH and CDR2 is LQKENI. Trimming stripped 6 bases from V and 0 bases from J, with 12 bases between. The CDR3 loop is CASSLGQHSGNTIYF. The CDR3, as DNA: TGTGCCAGCTCCCTAGGACAGCACTCTGGAAACACCATATATTTT.

This clone was counted only a few times. The sample contains more than one DNA sequence encoding this CDR3. This sequence joins TRBV11-3 and TRBJ1-3, with TRBD1 matching over 8 bases. J was trimmed by 2 bases and V by 6 bases; bases with no gene match: 6. This CDR3 spans 15 amino acids. Per the germline V gene, CDR1 is SGHNT and CDR2 is YENEEA. The CDR3 region has the DNA TGTGCCAGCAGTCCAGGACAGGGCCCTGGAAACACCATATATTTT. Translation: CASSPGQGPGNTIYF.

This chain links TRBV5-4 with TRBJ2-3, with D unresolved. Between the trimmed V and J ends, which lost 1 base and 5 bases, there was a span of 17 bases. CDR1 and CDR2 from the germline V gene are SGHNT and YYREEE (reference sequence). This CDR3 comprises 16 residues. The CDR3, as DNA: TGTGCCAGCAGCTTGCCCGGGTCCCCGTTGGTAGATACGCAGTATTTT. Protein sequence: CASSLPGSPLVDTQYF.

This clone was seen a handful of times. This CDR3 reads CASSPGTSTEAFF. The CDR3 coding sequence is TGTGCCAGCAGCCCCGGGACCTCGACTGAAGCTTTCTTT. The J gene is TRBJ1-1, the V gene TRBV11-3, with a weak D call TRBD1 (5 bases). The CDR3 extends over 13 amino acids. Germline-derived CDR1 and CDR2 are SGHNT and YENEEA. The germline V and J ends were trimmed by 5 bases and 5 bases, with 12 bases remaining between them.

The rearrangement uses TRBV27 and TRBJ1-6; D is undetermined. The V end lost 1 base, the J end lost 6 bases, and 4 bases lay between the germline ends. The CDR3 length is 13 residues. CDR1 and CDR2 (germline): MNHEY, SMNVEV (reference sequence). The CDR3 here is CASSLFGNSPLHF. CDR3 sequence (DNA): TGTGCCAGCAGTTTATTCGGTAATTCACCCCTCCACTTT.

This chain uses TRBV2 with TRBJ2-3, with a possible D match to TRBD1 (6 bases). Per the germline V gene, CDR1 is SNHLY and CDR2 is FYNNEI. The CDR3 is 14 amino acids. V was trimmed by 9 bases and J by 4 bases, leaving 17 bases between them. In DNA form, the CDR3 reads TGTGCCAGATTTTTCAGGGGTGAGGCAGATACGCAGTATTTT. Protein sequence: CARFFRGEADTQYF. Drawing the rest from reference TRBV2 and TRBJ2-3, the complete variable domain is EPEVTQTPSHQVTQMGQEVILRCVPISNHLYFYWYRQILGQKVEFLVSFYNNEISEKSEIFDDQFSVERPDGSNFTLKIRSTKLEDSAMYFCARFFRGEADTQYFGPGTRLTVL.

The chain recombines TRBV28 with TRBJ2-3; no clear D. Deletions cut 3 bases from V and 2 bases from J, with 9 bases between. The CDR3 loop spans 14 amino acids. Germline V gene sequence: CDR1 MDHEN, CDR2 SYDVKM. The CDR3 loop reads CASSFAVATDTQYF. In DNA, the CDR3 is TGTGCCAGCAGTTTTGCCGTGGCCACAGATACGCAGTATTTT.

The V gene is TRBV5-1, the J gene TRBJ1-1; no firm D call. Germline V gene sequence: CDR1 SGHRS, CDR2 YFSETQ. The CDR3 loop spans 14 amino acids. V was clipped by 0 bases and J by 7 bases, with 13 bases between them. In DNA form, the CDR3 reads TGCGCCAGCAGCTTGGAAGCGGGCTTGGTTGAAGCTTTCTTT. Its translation is CASSLEAGLVEAFF.

This chain uses TRBV5-1 with TRBJ2-7; possibly TRBD1 or TRBD2 for D (5 bases each). The CDR3 has 16 amino acids. Germline CDR1 SGHRS, CDR2 YFSETQ. V lost 4 bases, J lost 0 bases, and 17 bases lay in between. CDR3 DNA sequence: TGCGCCAGCAGCAGGGACGGGCGCGAATCCTCCTACGAGCAGTACTTC. This encodes CASSRDGRESSYEQYF.

The chain uses TRBV11-1 and TRBJ2-5, with TRBD1 matching 8 bases. This CDR3 is built from 16 residues. Losses at the gene ends were 3 bases for V and 9 bases for J; bases not matched to a gene: 15. Germline loops: CDR1 SGHAT, CDR2 FQDESV (reference sequence). CDR3 amino acids: CASSFDGSAGGRSQYF. The CDR3 coding sequence is TGTGCCAGCAGCTTCGACGGATCGGCAGGGGGCCGCTCCCAGTACTTC.

The chain joins TRBV4-2 to TRBJ1-3; D perhaps matches TRBD1 (5 bases). The CDR3 length is 14 residues. Germline CDR1 is LGHNA and CDR2 is YNFKEQ. V lost 4 bases and J lost 0, with 7 bases in between. Here the CDR3 DNA reads TGTGCCAGCAGCCTCGGGGCCTCTGGAAACACCATATATTTT. It encodes CASSLGASGNTIYF.